These 28 T cell receptor beta chains were all obtained from the same sample, sequenced in a study of T cell responses to AZD1222 COVID-19 vaccine. Clones were read by immunoSEQ multiplex PCR, and TCRdb kept only the in-frame ones, dropping some. Of roughly 150,000 clones listed, roughly 90% are singletons. The sample consisted of peripheral blood, taken on day 0 of AZD1222 vaccination. These receptors were obtained from an adult in good health.

By its share, this clone is large (0.1 to 1%). V gene TRBV6-4 combines with J gene TRBJ2-2; tentative D call: TRBD2 (5 bases). There are 13 residues in the CDR3. CDR1 and CDR2 (germline): MRHNA, SNTAGT. V lost 8 bases and J lost 2, with 9 bases in between. Written as DNA, the CDR3 is TGTGCCAGCGCCAGCGGAAACACCGGGGAGCTGTTTTTT. Its protein product is CASASGNTGELFF.

The chain is built from TRBV6-2 or TRBV6-3 and TRBJ1-3; 8 bases agree with TRBD1. The CDR3 runs 17 residues. J was trimmed by 3 bases and V by 5 bases; bases with no gene match: 12. Germline assignment: CDR1 MNHEY and CDR2 SVGEGT. In DNA, the CDR3 is TGTGCCAGCAGTCCGCTCCACGGACAGGGAGTTGGAAACACCATATATTTT. Translation gives CASSPLHGQGVGNTIYF.

The chain uses TRBV29-1 and TRBJ1-1; D might be TRBD1 (5 bases). Trimming took off 3 bases at V and 3 bases at J, with 11 bases between the two ends. The CDR3 runs 13 residues. Germline V gene data show CDR1 as SQVTM and CDR2 as ANQGSEA. The chain's CDR3 is CSVDSGSYTEAFF. Written as DNA, the CDR3 is TGCAGCGTTGATTCAGGGTCTTACACTGAAGCTTTCTTT.

This clone was detected only once. V gene TRBV19 combines with J gene TRBJ1-2; unclear D gene. V lost 5 bases and J lost 2, with 9 bases in between. The CDR3 has 13 amino acids. From germline, CDR1 is LNHDA and CDR2 SQIVND (reference sequence). The CDR3 coding sequence is TGTGCCAGTAGTCTAACAGTGAACTATGGCTACACCTTC. It is translated as CASSLTVNYGYTF.

This chain connects TRBV9 to TRBJ1-2, with D uncertain. This CDR3 has 10 residues. Germline V gene lookup returns CDR1 SGDLS and CDR2 YYNGEE. The ends were cut back, 3 bases at V and 7 bases at J, with 4 bases in the middle. DNA of the CDR3: TGTGCCAGCAGCGGTCTTGGCTACACCTTC. Its translation: CASSGLGYTF.

The V gene is TRBV9, the J gene TRBJ2-1; tentatively, D is TRBD2 (6 bases). CDR3 length: 13 residues. Germline assignment: CDR1 SGDLS and CDR2 YYNGEE. V was shortened by 3 bases and J by 8 bases, with 12 bases between the two germline ends. The CDR3 loop is CASSAWGEDEQFF. The CDR3 region has the DNA TGTGCCAGCAGCGCTTGGGGGGAGGATGAGCAGTTCTTC.

The rearrangement uses TRBV7-2 and TRBJ2-7; no firm D call. Germline V gene lookup returns CDR1 SGHTA and CDR2 FQGNSA. The CDR3 runs to 14 residues. V lost 3 bases, J lost 3 bases, and 12 bases lay in between. Here the CDR3 reads CASSFNYQDYEQYF. CDR3 DNA sequence: TGTGCCAGCAGCTTCAATTATCAGGACTACGAGCAGTACTTC.

The sample holds one count of this clone. The chain recombines TRBV7-2 with TRBJ2-7, with D tentatively TRBD2 (5 bases). Trimming took off 4 bases at V and 2 bases at J, with 12 bases between the two ends. The germline gives CDR1 SGHTA, CDR2 FQGNSA. The CDR3 runs 14 residues. DNA for the CDR3: TGTGCCAGCAGCTCAGCGGTAGTTACCTACGAGCAGTACTTC. Amino acid sequence: CASSSAVVTYEQYF.

The rearrangement links TRBV11-2 to TRBJ1-3, with D perhaps TRBD1 (6 bases). The V gene's germline CDR1 is SGHAT and CDR2 FQNNGV. The length of the CDR3 is 15 residues. V was clipped by 3 bases and J by 5 bases, with 14 bases between them. DNA of the CDR3: TGTGCCAGCAGCTTTCCGGGACATCTTAGAAACACCATATATTTT. This sequence encodes CASSFPGHLRNTIYF. Supplemented by reference TRBV11-2 and TRBJ1-3, the full variable domain reads EAGVAQSPRYKIIEKRQSVAFWCNPISGHATLYWYQQILGQGPKLLIQFQNNGVVDDSQLPKDRFSAERLKGVDSTLKIQPAKLEDSAVYLCASSFPGHLRNTIYFGEGSWLTVV.

This chain joins TRBV27 and TRBJ2-3; possibly TRBD1 or TRBD2 for D (5 bases each). Germline assignment: CDR1 MNHEY and CDR2 SMNVEV (reference sequence). This CDR3 is built from 18 residues. With 4 bases removed from V and 0 bases from J, the gap between germline ends came to 20 bases. CDR3 DNA: TGTGCCAGCAGTTACTACCCGGGGATACAGGAAAGCACAGATACGCAGTATTTT. Protein sequence: CASSYYPGIQESTDTQYF.

The CDR3 nucleotides are TGTGCCAGCAGCTTGTCTCGACCCCTAGGGGCGCGGGATACCTACGAGCAGTACTTC. Encoded protein: CASSLSRPLGARDTYEQYF. This chain links TRBV7-2 with TRBJ2-7; TRBD2 might be the D (6 bases). Trimming cost V 3 bases and J 2 bases, with 26 bases left between them. The length of the CDR3 is 19 residues. CDR1 and CDR2 (germline): SGHTA, FQGNSA.

This sequence joins TRBV10-1 and TRBJ2-2; 12 bases are shared with TRBD2. The germline CDR1 and CDR2 sequences are WNHNN and SYGVQD (reference sequence). This CDR3 contains 16 residues. With V trimmed by 6 bases and J by 3 bases, 5 bases remained unmatched. The CDR3 protein is CASRGLAGIYTGELFF. DNA of the CDR3: TGCGCCAGCAGAGGACTAGCGGGGATTTACACCGGGGAGCTGTTTTTT.

The genes are TRBV9 and TRBJ1-1; D possibly corresponds to TRBD1 (5 bases). The CDR3 consists of 16 residues. V was cut by 0 bases and J by 1 base, with 13 bases left in between. The germline CDR1 and CDR2 sequences are SGDLS and YYNGEE. The CDR3 bases are TGTGCCAGCAGCGTAGAGACGGGGCTTCGGAACACTGAAGCTTTCTTT. This translates into CASSVETGLRNTEAFF.

V is TRBV28 and J is TRBJ2-7, with D tentatively TRBD2 (7 bases). This CDR3 has 15 amino acids. Per germline, CDR1 MDHEN and CDR2 SYDVKM. V was pared by 8 bases and J by 3 bases, with 20 bases between. The CDR3 is CASRTRRGGSYEQYF. CDR3 coding DNA: TGTGCCAGCCGCACCAGGAGGGGGGGGAGCTACGAGCAGTACTTC. Full variable domain (rest looked up from reference TRBV28 and TRBJ2-7): DVKVTQSSRYLVKRTGEKVFLECVQDMDHENMFWYRQDPGLGLRLIYFSYDVKMKEKGDIPEGYSVSREKKERFSLILESASTNQTSMYLCASRTRRGGSYEQYFGPGTRLTVT.

The genes are TRBV19 and TRBJ2-4, with D possibly being TRBD1 (6 bases). Germline V CDR1 and CDR2: LNHDA, SQIVND (reference sequence). The CDR3 has 15 amino acids. V gave up 7 bases and J gave up 0 bases, with 13 bases separating them. DNA for the CDR3: TGTGCCAGTACCCCGACAGGATTAGCCAAAAACATTCAGTACTTC. Translated: CASTPTGLAKNIQYF.

The CDR3 DNA reads as TGCGCCAGCAGTCAGGACAGGGCCCACGAGCAGTACTTC. This translates into CASSQDRAHEQYF. The gene calls are TRBV23-1 and TRBJ2-7; 8 positions agree with TRBD1. TRBV23-1 qualifies as an ORF whose function is uncertain. CDR3 size: 13 residues. After removal of 3 bases from V and 5 bases from J, the junction contained 3 bases not matched to a gene.

This chain connects TRBV7-2 to TRBJ1-6; D is unclear. CDR1 and CDR2 (germline): SGHTA, FQGNSA. This CDR3 comprises 15 residues. The germline V and J ends were trimmed by 1 base and 5 bases, with 9 bases remaining between them. The CDR3 DNA is TGTGCCAGCAGCTTAGGGCCGGTGGATAATTCACCCCTCCACTTT. Amino acid sequence: CASSLGPVDNSPLHF.

This sequence joins TRBV5-5 and TRBJ1-2; perhaps TRBD1 as D (6 bases). V dropped 0 bases and J dropped 4 bases, with 13 bases sitting between them. Germline assignment: CDR1 SGHKS and CDR2 YYEKEE (reference sequence). The CDR3 is made up of 15 amino acids. CDR3 in DNA: TGTGCCAGCAGCTTGGGAACAGGGCTCGCCTATGGCTACACCTTC. Residues: CASSLGTGLAYGYTF.

The chain is built from TRBV7-3 and TRBJ1-2; no definite D call. The CDR3 has 14 residues. Trimming cost V 5 bases and J 8 bases, with 18 bases left between them. Germline loops: CDR1 SGHTA, CDR2 FQGTGA. For the CDR3, the DNA is TGTGCCAGCAGCGAAAACGCCGCCTCTGGCGGCTACACCTTC. Protein sequence: CASSENAASGGYTF.

This clone has only one observation. This sequence joins TRBV19 and TRBJ1-5; D not resolved. Germline CDR1 and CDR2: LNHDA and SQIVND (reference sequence). This CDR3 has 17 residues. Trimming removed 6 bases at V and 1 base at J, with 19 bases between. In DNA form, the CDR3 reads TGTGCCAGTAGCAGTACCGGGCCGCTGTACAGCAATCAGCCCCAGCATTTT. Encoded protein: CASSSTGPLYSNQPQHF.

The chain couples TRBV2 to TRBJ2-1; D unresolved. The CDR3 runs to 18 residues. Germline CDR1 SNHLY, CDR2 FYNNEI. Trimming took 6 bases from V and 2 from J, leaving 23 bases between them. The CDR3 spells CASRRVPNPLSPYNEQFF. CDR3 sequence (DNA): TGTGCCAGCAGACGGGTGCCAAACCCCCTCAGCCCCTACAATGAGCAGTTCTTC.

This sequence joins TRBV6-5 and TRBJ2-7, with D unclear. In germline, CDR1 is MNHEY, CDR2 SVGAGI. Between the trimmed V and J ends, which lost 6 bases and 6 bases, there was a span of 12 bases. The CDR3 is made up of 12 amino acids. CDR3 in amino acids: CASSQSSGEQYF. The CDR3 DNA reads TGTGCCAGCAGCCAATCTAGTGGCGAGCAGTACTTC.

This chain links TRBV9 with TRBJ1-4; 8 bases map to TRBD1. Germline trimming cut 3 bases from V and 4 bases from J; bases unmatched to any gene: 5. This CDR3 is built from 15 residues. CDR1 SGDLS and CDR2 YYNGEE come from the germline V gene. CDR3 sequence reads: CASSAGTGSNEKLFF. The DNA for the CDR3 is TGTGCCAGCAGCGCGGGGACAGGTAGTAATGAAAAACTGTTTTTT.

The gene calls are TRBV28 and TRBJ1-5; maybe TRBD1 (5 bases). Germline lookup yields CDR1 MDHEN and CDR2 SYDVKM. The V and J ends lost 5 bases and 7 bases respectively, with 9 bases between them. This CDR3 is built from 12 residues. Here the CDR3 DNA reads TGTGCCAGCAGTCTGCGGGACCAGCCCCAGCATTTT. Translated, it gives CASSLRDQPQHF.

A few counts support this clone. This chain's CDR3 is CASSLGQYSNQPQHF. CDR3 DNA: TGTGCCAGCAGCTTGGGGCAGTATAGCAATCAGCCCCAGCATTTT. This sequence joins TRBV5-5 and TRBJ1-5; D remains ambiguous. The CDR3 has 15 amino acids. The germline V gene has CDR1 SGHKS and CDR2 YYEKEE (reference sequence). V lost 0 bases to trimming and J lost 0 bases, with 7 bases between them. The entire variable domain, with the rest obtained from reference TRBV5-5 and TRBJ1-5, is as follows: DAGVTQSPTHLIKTRGQQVTLRCSPISGHKSVSWYQQVLGQGPQFIFQYYEKEERGRGNFPDRFSARQFPNYSSELNVNALLLGDSALYLCASSLGQYSNQPQHFGDGTRLSIL.

This chain joins TRBV15 and TRBJ1-5; a possible D gene is TRBD1 (5 bases). Germline values: CDR1 LNHNV, CDR2 YYDKDF (reference sequence). This CDR3 is 15 amino acids long. With 5 bases removed from V and 2 bases from J, the gap between germline ends came to 13 bases. This CDR3 reads CATSQAIGGNQPQHF. The CDR3 region has the DNA TGTGCCACCAGCCAAGCTATAGGGGGCAATCAGCCCCAGCATTTT.

This clone is a singleton in its sample. The chain joins TRBV10-3 to TRBJ1-2, with D unresolved. Germline V gene lookup returns CDR1 ENHRY and CDR2 SYGVKD. Trimming removed 0 bases from V and 0 bases from J, with 14 bases in between. The CDR3 is 17 amino acids. In DNA form, the CDR3 reads TGTGCCATCAGTGAGTCGAGGTTTGGAGGTACTAACTATGGCTACACCTTC. Translated, it gives CAISESRFGGTNYGYTF.

This clone was observed a handful of times. The chain joins TRBV2 to TRBJ2-7, with 11 bases that match TRBD2. The CDR3 has 16 amino acids. With V trimmed by 6 bases and J by 6 bases, 13 bases remained unmatched. Germline V gives CDR1 SNHLY, CDR2 FYNNEI. The CDR3 here is CASSRSSSGRRREQYF. CDR3 DNA sequence: TGTGCCAGCAGCCGAAGCTCTAGCGGGAGGAGGCGCGAGCAGTACTTC. Supplemented by reference TRBV2 and TRBJ2-7, the full variable domain reads EPEVTQTPSHQVTQMGQEVILRCVPISNHLYFYWYRQILGQKVEFLVSFYNNEISEKSEIFDDQFSVERPDGSNFTLKIRSTKLEDSAMYFCASSRSSSGRRREQYFGPGTRLTVT.